This is a list of T cell receptor beta chains from one sample in a study of blood T cell repertoires in COVID-19. Generated by immunoSEQ multiplex PCR, the TCRdb table keeps only in-frame clones and is missing some. Seen here are under 350,000 clones, approximately 88% observed once, and the top ten hold roughly 2.3%. Sequencing was done on a sample of peripheral blood. The origin of the receptors is a man aged 50 or older with acute or convalescent COVID-19. Each CDR3 is given with its conserved first and last residue. D genes are given only for firm matches. Size tells how often a clone was seen (once, few, many) or the class of an expanded clone, and some rows leave it out.

size: -
V: TRBV5-8
J: TRBJ1-6
D: TRBD1
CDR3: CASSFWGTGPSNSPLHF
DNA: TGTGCCAGCAGCTTTTGGGGGACAGGGCCATCTAATTCACCCCTCCACTTT

size: -
V: TRBV19
J: TRBJ2-2
D: -
CDR3: CASTQMAGNGELFF
DNA: TGTGCCAGTACCCAGATGGCAGGGAACGGGGAGCTGTTTTTT

size: -
V: TRBV10-3
J: TRBJ2-1
D: TRBD2
CDR3: CAIRGAGGGKNEQFF
DNA: TGTGCCATCAGGGGAGCGGGGGGCGGGAAGAATGAGCAGTTCTTC

size: -
V: TRBV6-5
J: TRBJ1-6
D: TRBD1
CDR3: CASRGQGLNSPLHF
DNA: TGTGCCAGCAGGGGACAGGGATTAAATTCACCCCTCCACTTT

size: once
V: TRBV30
J: TRBJ2-6
D: TRBD1
CDR3: CAWSVQGALSGANVLTF
DNA: TGTGCCTGGAGTGTACAGGGGGCTCTATCTGGGGCCAACGTCCTGACTTTC

size: -
V: TRBV5-1
J: TRBJ2-3
D: TRBD1
CDR3: CASSLGSTGATDTQYF
DNA: TGCGCCAGCAGCTTGGGCTCGACAGGGGCAACAGATACGCAGTATTTT

size: once
V: TRBV6-5
J: TRBJ2-2
D: TRBD1
CDR3: CASQRGDRDDGELFF
DNA: TGTGCCAGCCAAAGGGGGGACAGGGATGACGGGGAGCTGTTTTTT

size: -
V: TRBV7-7
J: TRBJ2-5
D: TRBD1
CDR3: CASSSGTGQETQYF
DNA: TGTGCTAGCAGCTCCGGGACAGGTCAAGAGACCCAGTACTTC

size: -
V: TRBV30
J: TRBJ1-4
D: -
CDR3: CAWDRNEKLFF
DNA: TGTGCCTGGGACAGAAATGAAAAACTGTTTTTT

size: -
V: TRBV29-1
J: TRBJ2-1
D: -
CDR3: CSVERYNEQFF
DNA: TGCAGCGTTGAACGTTACAATGAGCAGTTCTTC

size: -
V: TRBV5-6
J: TRBJ1-6
D: -
CDR3: CASSLVGTEGSPLHF
DNA: TGTGCCAGCAGCTTGGTGGGGACGGAGGGTTCACCCCTCCACTTT